These T cell receptor beta chains were read from a single sample in a study of blood T cell repertoires in COVID-19. The data were produced by immunoSEQ multiplex PCR, yet TCRdb's version contains in-frame clones alone and is incomplete. This sample has about 250,000 clones, with around 91% found just once. Sequencing was carried out using PBMCs or T cells enriched from blood (not recorded which). The source is a woman under 30 who had recovered from COVID-19. Each CDR3 is given with its conserved first and last residue. A D gene is named only where the DNA matches it firmly. The listing skips clone size in some rows; elsewhere it reads once, few, many or a size class.

v_gene,j_gene,d_gene,abundance,CDR3aa,CDR3nt
TRBV9,TRBJ1-2,NA,once,CASTGLGKNYGYTF,TGTGCCAGCACAGGGCTGGGAAAAAACTATGGCTACACCTTC
TRBV7-2,TRBJ2-1,NA,few,CASSLLGIAVRRNEQFF,TGTGCCAGCAGCTTACTCGGGATAGCGGTAAGGCGAAATGAGCAGTTCTTC
TRBV5-6,TRBJ1-2,NA,NA,CASSLLSGYGYTF,TGTGCCAGCAGCTTGCTTTCAGGATATGGCTACACCTTC
TRBV5-5,TRBJ1-2,TRBD1,NA,CASSHRGQVGYTF,TGTGCCAGCAGCCACAGGGGGCAAGTTGGCTACACCTTC
TRBV6-1,TRBJ1-4,NA,NA,CASSESWAAATNEKLFF,TGTGCCAGCAGTGAAAGTTGGGCAGCCGCAACTAATGAAAAACTGTTTTTT
TRBV30,TRBJ1-1,NA,NA,CAYSKGGGLAFF,TGTGCCTATTCAAAGGGAGGCGGGTTAGCTTTCTTT
TRBV7-6,TRBJ1-5,NA,NA,CASSLGQHSNQPQHF,TGTGCCAGCAGCTTGGGCCAGCATAGCAATCAGCCCCAGCATTTT
TRBV2,TRBJ2-3,NA,NA,CASSYDWVPVTDTQYF,TGTGCCAGCAGTTACGACTGGGTTCCCGTAACAGATACGCAGTATTTT
TRBV5-4,TRBJ1-6,TRBD1,NA,CASSLDREIGSPLHF,TGTGCCAGCAGCTTAGACAGGGAGATTGGTTCACCCCTCCACTTT
TRBV7-2,TRBJ1-6,NA,NA,CASTQRGGARRSPLHF,TGTGCCAGCACCCAGAGGGGGGGCGCCAGGAGGTCACCCCTCCACTTT
TRBV6-6,TRBJ1-5,NA,once,CASSKTGTHNQPQHF,TGTGCCAGCAGTAAGACCGGGACTCACAATCAGCCCCAGCATTTT
TRBV6-5,TRBJ1-1,TRBD1,NA,CASGTGLNTEAFF,TGTGCCTCTGGGACAGGATTGAACACTGAAGCTTTCTTT
TRBV4-1,TRBJ2-6,NA,NA,CASSLGPTGANVLTF,TGCGCCAGCAGCCTTGGGCCCACCGGGGCCAACGTCCTGACTTTC
TRBV11-2,TRBJ1-5,NA,NA,CASSLSGSNQPQHF,TGTGCCAGCAGCTTGTCGGGGAGCAATCAGCCCCAGCATTTT
TRBV2,TRBJ1-3,NA,NA,CASSELGPSGNTIYF,TGTGCCAGCAGTGAATTGGGCCCCTCTGGAAACACCATATATTTT
TRBV5-1,TRBJ2-1,TRBD2,NA,CASSPGTSGGIVGVNEQFF,TGCGCCAGCAGCCCGGGGACTAGCGGGGGGATCGTAGGTGTCAATGAGCAGTTCTTC